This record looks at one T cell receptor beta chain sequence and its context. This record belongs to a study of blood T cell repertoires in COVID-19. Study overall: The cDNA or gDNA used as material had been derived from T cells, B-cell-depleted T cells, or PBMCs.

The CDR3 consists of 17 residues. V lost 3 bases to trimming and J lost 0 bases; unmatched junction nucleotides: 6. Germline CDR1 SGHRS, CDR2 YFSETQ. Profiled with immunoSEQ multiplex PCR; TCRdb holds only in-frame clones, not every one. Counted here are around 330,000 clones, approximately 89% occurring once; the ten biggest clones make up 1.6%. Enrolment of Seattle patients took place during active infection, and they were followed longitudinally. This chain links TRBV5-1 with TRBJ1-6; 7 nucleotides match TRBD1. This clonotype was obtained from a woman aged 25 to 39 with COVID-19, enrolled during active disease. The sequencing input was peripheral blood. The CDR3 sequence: CASSSTRGSSYNSPLHF. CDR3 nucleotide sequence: TGCGCCAGCAGCTCTACCAGGGGGTCCTCCTATAATTCACCCCTCCACTTT.